This T cell receptor beta chain was retrieved from a study of shared clonotypes between healthy human individuals. Of note for this clone: Its antigen is currently unknown.

Study-wide findings and caveats: Generation of non-shared clonotypes was less probable than generation of clonotypes shared by all four donors.

Per germline, CDR1 SEHNR and CDR2 FQNEAQ (reference sequence). The ends were cut back, 4 bases at V and 6 bases at J, with 15 bases in the middle. The CDR3 consists of 15 residues. Terminally differentiated effector memory CD45RA+ cells were excluded by CCR7 positive selection of CD45RO-negative cells. The protocol was immunoSEQ multiplex PCR, while the TCRdb copy is restricted to in-frame clones and leaves out a portion. The sample yields millions of clones, roughly 91% seen once. The sequenced sample was naive CD8+ T cells from PBMCs. The source is a man younger than 35 in good health. Some clones in this sample may be carry-over from other donors' samples. The chain links TRBV7-9 to TRBJ2-2; unclear D gene. This chain's CDR3 is CASSSTSESPGELFF. The CDR3 DNA follows: TGTGCCAGCAGCTCAACGTCAGAGAGCCCCGGGGAGCTGTTTTTT. Drawing the rest from reference TRBV7-9 and TRBJ2-2, the complete variable domain is DTGVSQNPRHKITKRGQNVTFRCDPISEHNRLYWYRQTLGQGPEFLTYFQNEAQLEKSRLLSDRFSAERPKGSFSTLEIQRTEQGDSAMYLCASSSTSESPGELFFGEGSRLTVL.